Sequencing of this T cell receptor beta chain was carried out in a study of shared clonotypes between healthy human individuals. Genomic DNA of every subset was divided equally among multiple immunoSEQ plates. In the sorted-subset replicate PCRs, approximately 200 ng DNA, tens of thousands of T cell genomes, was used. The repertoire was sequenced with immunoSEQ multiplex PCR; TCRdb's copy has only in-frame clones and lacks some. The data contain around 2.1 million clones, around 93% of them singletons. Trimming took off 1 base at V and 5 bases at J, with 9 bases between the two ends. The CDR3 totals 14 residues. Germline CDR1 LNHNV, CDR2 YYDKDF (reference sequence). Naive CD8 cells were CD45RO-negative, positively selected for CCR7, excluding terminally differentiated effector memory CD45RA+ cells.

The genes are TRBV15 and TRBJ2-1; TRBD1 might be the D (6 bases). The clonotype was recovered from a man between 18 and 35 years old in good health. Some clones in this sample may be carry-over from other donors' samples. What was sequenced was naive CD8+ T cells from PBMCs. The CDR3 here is CATSRGTEDNEQFF. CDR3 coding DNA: TGTGCCACCAGCAGAGGGACAGAGGACAATGAGCAGTTCTTC.